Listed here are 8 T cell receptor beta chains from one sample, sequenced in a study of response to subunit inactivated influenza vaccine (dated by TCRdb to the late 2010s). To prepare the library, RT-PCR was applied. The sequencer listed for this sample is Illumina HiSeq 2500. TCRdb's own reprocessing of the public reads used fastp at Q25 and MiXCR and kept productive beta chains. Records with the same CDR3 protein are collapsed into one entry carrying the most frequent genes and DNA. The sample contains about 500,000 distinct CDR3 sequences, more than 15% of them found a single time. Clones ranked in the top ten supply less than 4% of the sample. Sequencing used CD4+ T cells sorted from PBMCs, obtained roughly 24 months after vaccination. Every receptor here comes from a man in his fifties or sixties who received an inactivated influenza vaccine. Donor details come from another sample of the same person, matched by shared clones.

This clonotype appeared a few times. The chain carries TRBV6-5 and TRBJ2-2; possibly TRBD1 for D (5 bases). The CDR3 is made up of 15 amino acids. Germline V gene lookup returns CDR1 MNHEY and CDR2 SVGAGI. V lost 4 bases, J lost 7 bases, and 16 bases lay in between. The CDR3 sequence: CASSFVGQGLGELFF. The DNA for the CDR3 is TGTGCCAGCAGTTTCGTAGGGCAGGGCCTCGGGGAGCTGTTTTTT.

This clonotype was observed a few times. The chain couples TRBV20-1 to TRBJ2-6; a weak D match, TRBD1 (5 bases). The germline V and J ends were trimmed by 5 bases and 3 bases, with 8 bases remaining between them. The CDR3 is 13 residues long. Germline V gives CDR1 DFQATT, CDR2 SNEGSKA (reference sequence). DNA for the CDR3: TGCAGTGCTCCCAGGGTTGGGGCCAACGTCCTGACTTTC. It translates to CSAPRVGANVLTF.

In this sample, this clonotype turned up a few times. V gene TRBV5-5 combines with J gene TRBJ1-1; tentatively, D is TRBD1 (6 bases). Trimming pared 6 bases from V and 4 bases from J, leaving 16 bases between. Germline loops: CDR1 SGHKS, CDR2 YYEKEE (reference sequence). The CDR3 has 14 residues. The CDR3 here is CASKPGGRVTEAFF. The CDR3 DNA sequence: TGTGCCAGCAAACCTGGGGGCAGGGTCACTGAAGCTTTCTTT.

The CDR3 is CASSELGVNTEAFF. CDR3 DNA sequence: TGTGCCAGCAGTGAACTTGGGGTTAACACTGAAGCTTTCTTT. The V gene is TRBV2, the J gene TRBJ1-1, with no clear D. The CDR3 extends over 14 amino acids. Trimming took 2 bases from V and 2 from J, leaving 9 bases between them. Germline lookup yields CDR1 SNHLY and CDR2 FYNNEI.

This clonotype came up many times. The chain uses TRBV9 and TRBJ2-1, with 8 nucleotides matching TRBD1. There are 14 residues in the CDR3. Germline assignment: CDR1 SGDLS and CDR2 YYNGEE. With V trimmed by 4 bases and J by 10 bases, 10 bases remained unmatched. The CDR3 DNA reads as TGTGCCAGCAGCTTTAGGACAGGGTCTAACGAGCAGTTCTTC. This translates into CASSFRTGSNEQFF.

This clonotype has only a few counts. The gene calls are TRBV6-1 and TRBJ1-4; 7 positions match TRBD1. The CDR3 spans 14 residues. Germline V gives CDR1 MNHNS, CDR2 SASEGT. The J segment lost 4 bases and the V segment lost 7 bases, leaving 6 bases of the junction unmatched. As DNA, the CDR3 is TGTGCCAGCAAACCGGGACAGAATAATGAAAAACTGTTTTTT. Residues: CASKPGQNNEKLFF.

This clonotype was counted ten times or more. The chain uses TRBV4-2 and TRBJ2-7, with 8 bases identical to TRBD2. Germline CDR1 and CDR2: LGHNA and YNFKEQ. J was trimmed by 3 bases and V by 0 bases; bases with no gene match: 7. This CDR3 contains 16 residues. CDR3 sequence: CASSQELGAGDYEQYF. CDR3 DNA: TGTGCCAGCAGCCAAGAACTAGGAGCGGGAGACTACGAGCAGTACTTC.

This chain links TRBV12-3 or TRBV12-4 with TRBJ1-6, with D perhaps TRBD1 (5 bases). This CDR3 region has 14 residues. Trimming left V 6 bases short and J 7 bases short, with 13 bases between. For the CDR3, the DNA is TGTGCCAGCAGAGATCAGGGATTCAATTCACCCCTCCACTTT. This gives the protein CASRDQGFNSPLHF.